The sample holds a few counts of the clone carrying this T cell receptor beta chain. The target antigen is unknown. The sample comes from a study of beta chain features in type 1 diabetes. As for the study in general: Researchers looked at 85 million to 110 million sorted cells across all samples. Study findings and constraints: Naive, central memory and Treg TCRB repertoires seemed to resemble each other more closely in patients than they did in healthy donors. TCRB CDR3 length was moderately but significantly reduced in all four CD4+ subsets of Type 1 diabetes patients. In these data, an HLA type influence on TCRB rearrangement remained unresolved.

cDNA synthesis used the whole RNA isolate, giving expressed TCRB sequences. Sequencing used immunoSEQ multiplex PCR; TCRdb keeps in-frame clones, though not all of them. The sample has hundreds of thousands of clones; 15% are singletons. The CDR3 contains 16 residues. Trimming took off 1 base at V and 4 bases at J, with 16 bases between the two ends. Germline CDR1 LNHNV, CDR2 YYDKDF (reference sequence). This receptor was obtained from a man younger than 30 with type 1 diabetes. Source material: naive CD4+ T cells from blood. The chain employs TRBV15 and TRBJ2-5, with TRBD1 as a possible D gene (6 bases). CDR3 DNA sequence: TGTGCCACCAGCAGAGGAGTCAGGGGAGATGGAGAGACCCAGTACTTC. Amino acid sequence: CATSRGVRGDGETQYF.